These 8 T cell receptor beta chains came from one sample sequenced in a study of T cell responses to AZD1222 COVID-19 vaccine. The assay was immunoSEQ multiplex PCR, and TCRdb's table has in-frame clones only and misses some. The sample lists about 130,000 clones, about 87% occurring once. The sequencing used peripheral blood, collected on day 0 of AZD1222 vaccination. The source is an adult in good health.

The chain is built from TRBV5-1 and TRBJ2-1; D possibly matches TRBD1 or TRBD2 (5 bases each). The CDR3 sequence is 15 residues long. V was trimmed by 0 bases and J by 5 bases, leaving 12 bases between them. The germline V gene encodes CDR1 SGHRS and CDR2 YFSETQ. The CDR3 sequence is CASSLVPGDHNEQFF. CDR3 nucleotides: TGCGCCAGCAGCTTGGTCCCCGGGGACCACAATGAGCAGTTCTTC.

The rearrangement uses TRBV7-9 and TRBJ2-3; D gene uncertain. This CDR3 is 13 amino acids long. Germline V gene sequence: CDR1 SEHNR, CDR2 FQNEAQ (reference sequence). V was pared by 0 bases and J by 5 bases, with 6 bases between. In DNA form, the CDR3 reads TGTGCCAGCAGCTTAGCGCAAAGAGATACGCAGTATTTT. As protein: CASSLAQRDTQYF.

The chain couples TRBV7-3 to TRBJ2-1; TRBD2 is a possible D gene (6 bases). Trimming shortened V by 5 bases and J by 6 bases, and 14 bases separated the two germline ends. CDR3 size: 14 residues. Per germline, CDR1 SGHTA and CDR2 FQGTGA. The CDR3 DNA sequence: TGTGCCAGCAGCCCCACGGCGGGGATCAATGAGCAGTTCTTC. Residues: CASSPTAGINEQFF.

The CDR3 protein is CASSRDRGGSGNTIYF. The CDR3, as DNA: TGTGCCAGCAGTAGGGACAGGGGGGGATCTGGAAACACCATATATTTT. V is TRBV5-4 and J is TRBJ1-3, with 11 bases identical to TRBD1. CDR3 length: 16 residues. V dropped 5 bases and J dropped 1; count of bases not matched to a gene: 5. CDR1 is SGHNT and CDR2 is YYREEE in the germline V gene (reference sequence).

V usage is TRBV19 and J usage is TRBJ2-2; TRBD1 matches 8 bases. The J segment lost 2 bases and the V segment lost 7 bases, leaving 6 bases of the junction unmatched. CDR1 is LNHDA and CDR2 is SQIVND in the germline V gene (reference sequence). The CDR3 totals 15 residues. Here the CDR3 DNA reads TGTGCCAGTAAAACAGGGGGTCTTAACACCGGGGAGCTGTTTTTT. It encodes CASKTGGLNTGELFF.

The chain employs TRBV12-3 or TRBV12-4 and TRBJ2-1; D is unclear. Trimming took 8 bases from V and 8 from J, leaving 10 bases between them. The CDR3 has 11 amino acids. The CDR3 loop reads CASAWADEQFF. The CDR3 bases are TGTGCCAGCGCCTGGGCGGATGAGCAGTTCTTC.

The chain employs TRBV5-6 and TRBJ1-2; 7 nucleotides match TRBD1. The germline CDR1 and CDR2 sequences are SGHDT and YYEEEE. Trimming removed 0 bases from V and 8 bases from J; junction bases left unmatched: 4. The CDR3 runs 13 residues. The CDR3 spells CASSLGQGRGYTF. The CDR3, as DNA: TGTGCCAGCAGCTTGGGACAGGGACGGGGCTACACCTTC.

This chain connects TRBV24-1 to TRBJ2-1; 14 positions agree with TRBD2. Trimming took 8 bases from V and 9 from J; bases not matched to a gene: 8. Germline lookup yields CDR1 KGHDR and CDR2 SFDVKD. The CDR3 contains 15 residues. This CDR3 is CATTKGTSGSPEQFF. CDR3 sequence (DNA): TGTGCCACCACTAAAGGGACTAGCGGGAGTCCTGAGCAGTTCTTC.